One sample yielded the 26 T cell receptor beta chains listed below, sequenced in a study of blood T cell repertoires in COVID-19. The assay was immunoSEQ multiplex PCR, and TCRdb's table has in-frame clones only and misses some. Among some 80,000 clones listed, around nine tenths were seen once. The sample taken for sequencing was peripheral blood. These receptors all come from a woman at least 80 years old with active or convalescent COVID-19.

The rearrangement joins TRBV7-3 to TRBJ1-3; TRBD1 matches 8 bases. Germline V gene lookup returns CDR1 SGHTA and CDR2 FQGTGA. The V gene end was trimmed by 5 bases and the J gene end by 0 bases; junction bases not matched to a gene: 24. The CDR3 sequence is 22 residues long. The CDR3 protein is CASSPKLGAGTGDSLSGNTIYF. CDR3 DNA: TGTGCCAGCAGCCCAAAACTTGGAGCCGGGACAGGCGATTCCCTCTCTGGAAACACCATATATTTT.

V is TRBV28 and J is TRBJ1-5; no clear D gene. Germline values: CDR1 MDHEN, CDR2 SYDVKM. Trimming took off 5 bases at V and 2 bases at J, with 19 bases between the two ends. The CDR3 has 17 amino acids. In DNA form, the CDR3 reads TGTGCCAGCAGTCCCCGGGGAATAAAAAAGGGCAATCAGCCCCAGCATTTT. It translates to CASSPRGIKKGNQPQHF.

Comment on this clone: Its ends do not fully match the called genes, so a read error is possible. The rearrangement uses TRBV28 and TRBJ2-5; 8 nucleotides align to TRBD2. The length of the CDR3 is 15 residues. CDR1 and CDR2 (germline): MDHEN, SYDVKM. CDR3 DNA sequence: TGTGCCAGTAGTTCTAATGCGGGGGGTTGGGAGACCCAGTACTTC. This encodes CASSSNAGGWETQYF.

The V and J genes are TRBV19 and TRBJ1-5; TRBD1 is a possible D gene (5 bases). Trimming shortened V by 3 bases and J by 2 bases, and 11 bases separated the two germline ends. The germline CDR1 and CDR2 sequences are LNHDA and SQIVND (reference sequence). This CDR3 has 15 residues. DNA for the CDR3: TGTGCCAGTAGTATTAGCGGGGGGGGCAATCAGCCCCAGCATTTT. Encoded protein: CASSISGGGNQPQHF.

The rearrangement joins TRBV28 to TRBJ2-7; 16 bases fit TRBD2. Germline loops: CDR1 MDHEN, CDR2 SYDVKM. Losses at the gene ends were 7 bases for V and 6 bases for J; bases not matched to a gene: 9. The CDR3 contains 16 residues. CDR3 sequence (DNA): TGTGCCAGCATCCTAGGGACTAGCGGGGGGGCCCGCGAGCAGTACTTC. This codes for CASILGTSGGAREQYF.

The chain has TRBV3-1 (or the pseudogene TRBV3-2) and TRBJ2-1; D uncertain. CDR1 is LGHDT, CDR2 YNNKEL, per germline (reference sequence). V was shortened by 5 bases and J by 9 bases, with 11 bases between the two germline ends. This CDR3 region has 12 residues. CDR3 amino acids: CASSGLPVEQFF. The CDR3, as DNA: TGTGCCAGCAGCGGGCTGCCGGTTGAGCAGTTCTTC.

This rearrangement joins TRBV27 to TRBJ1-6; TRBD1 agrees at 7 bases. Germline assignment: CDR1 MNHEY and CDR2 SMNVEV (reference sequence). This CDR3 region has 15 residues. Trimming removed 6 bases from V and 10 bases from J; junction bases left unmatched: 12. The CDR3 protein is CASSRKQGSLSPLHF. CDR3 nucleotide sequence: TGTGCCAGCAGCAGAAAACAGGGGTCCCTCTCACCCCTCCACTTT.

The CDR3: CASSILLSSYEQYF. CDR3 DNA sequence: TGTGCCAGTAGTATCCTGCTCAGCTCCTACGAGCAGTACTTC. The chain uses TRBV19 and TRBJ2-7; no clear D. The CDR3 length is 14 residues. Germline CDR1 LNHDA, CDR2 SQIVND (reference sequence). V shed 3 bases and J shed 0 bases, with 9 bases lying between them.

About this clone: Other DNA sequences in the same sample also yield this CDR3. This chain joins TRBV2 and TRBJ1-2, with 7 bases lining up with TRBD1. The CDR3 is 13 residues long. V was pared by 5 bases and J by 6 bases, with 6 bases of the junction left unmatched. Per germline, CDR1 SNHLY and CDR2 FYNNEI. This chain's CDR3 is CASSWTGGDGYTF. The CDR3 DNA sequence: TGTGCCAGCAGTTGGACAGGCGGAGATGGCTACACCTTC.

V is TRBV7-9 and J is TRBJ2-7; no clear D. Germline V gene data show CDR1 as SEHNR and CDR2 as FQNEAQ (reference sequence). The CDR3 length is 11 residues. Trimming took 1 base from V and 9 from J, leaving 7 bases between them. The CDR3 DNA reads as TGTGCCAGCAGCTTAGAGCACCTGCAGTACTTC. This sequence encodes CASSLEHLQYF.

The rearrangement uses TRBV6-6 and TRBJ2-7; 10 bases map to TRBD1. After removal of 5 bases from V and 0 bases from J, the junction contained 4 bases not matched to a gene. From germline, CDR1 is MNHNY and CDR2 SVGAGI (reference sequence). This CDR3 is 15 amino acids long. In DNA, the CDR3 is TGTGCCAGCAGTAAGGGACAGGGGAGCTCCTACGAGCAGTACTTC. As protein: CASSKGQGSSYEQYF.

This rearrangement joins TRBV16 to TRBJ2-7; possible D gene TRBD2, 5 bases. CDR3 length: 14 amino acids. V was shortened by 2 bases and J by 6 bases, with 14 bases between the two germline ends. CDR1 is KGHSY, CDR2 FQNENV, per germline. In DNA form, the CDR3 reads TGTGCCAGCAGCCAAGAACTAGAGGGCCGCGAGCAGTACTTC. It translates to CASSQELEGREQYF. The complete variable domain, with remaining parts taken from reference TRBV16 and TRBJ2-7, reads GEEVAQTPKHLVRGEGQKAKLYCAPIKGHSYVFWYQQVLKNEFKFLISFQNENVFDETGMPKERFSAKCLPNSPCSLEIQATKLEDSAVYFCASSQELEGREQYFGPGTRLTVT.

This clone was picked up a small number of times. This specimen includes other DNA sequences encoding the same CDR3. The chain is built from TRBV28 and TRBJ1-3; no firm D call. The germline CDR1 and CDR2 sequences are MDHEN and SYDVKM. The CDR3 length is 13 residues. The V end lost 3 bases, the J end lost 0 bases, and 3 bases lay between the germline ends. CDR3 sequence reads: CASSLSSGNTIYF. CDR3 nucleotides: TGTGCCAGCAGTTTGAGCTCTGGAAACACCATATATTTT.

This chain links TRBV7-2 with TRBJ1-6, with TRBD1 matching 8 bases. Trimming cost V 1 base and J 6 bases; bases outside gene matches: 2. The CDR3 totals 15 residues. Germline loops: CDR1 SGHTA, CDR2 FQGNSA. The CDR3 nucleotides read TGTGCCAGCAGCTTAGGACAGGGGCCTAATTCACCCCTCCACTTT. It encodes CASSLGQGPNSPLHF.

This clone was observed once. This chain uses TRBV4-3 with TRBJ2-7; 8 bases align to TRBD1. The ends lost 1 base at V and 4 bases at J; junction bases unmatched: 6. The CDR3 has 15 amino acids. Germline V gives CDR1 LGHNA, CDR2 YSLEER. This chain's CDR3 is CASSQGGTGGYEQYF. The CDR3 nucleotides read TGCGCCAGCAGCCAAGGTGGAACAGGGGGGTACGAGCAGTACTTC.

CDR3 loop: CATTQGDYNEQFF. In nucleotides, the CDR3 is TGTGCCACCACGCAGGGTGACTACAATGAGCAGTTCTTC. The rearrangement joins TRBV24-1 to TRBJ2-1, with D perhaps TRBD1 (5 bases). Trimming left V 8 bases short and J 3 bases short, with 10 bases between. This CDR3 region has 13 residues. The germline V gene encodes CDR1 KGHDR and CDR2 SFDVKD.

V usage is TRBV6-2 or TRBV6-3 and J usage is TRBJ1-2, with no clear D. V lost 2 bases to trimming and J lost 1 base, with 5 bases between them. Germline CDR1 MNHEY, CDR2 SVGEGT. This CDR3 region has 13 residues. In DNA, the CDR3 is TGTGCCAGCAGTTACACGGGTAACTATGGCTACACCTTC. Translated: CASSYTGNYGYTF.

The chain employs TRBV15 and TRBJ1-1; TRBD1 aligns across 7 bases. Per germline, CDR1 LNHNV and CDR2 YYDKDF (reference sequence). This CDR3 is 15 amino acids long. The junction had 2 bases not matched to a gene; V was cut back by 0 bases and J by 1 base. This CDR3 is CATSREDRENTEAFF. The CDR3 bases are TGTGCCACCAGCAGAGAAGACAGGGAGAACACTGAAGCTTTCTTT. The full variable domain, in which reference TRBV15 and TRBJ1-1 provide the parts outside the CDR3, is DAMVIQNPRYQVTQFGKPVTLSCSQTLNHNVMYWYQQKSSQAPKLLFHYYDKDFNNEADTPDNFQSRRPNTSFCFLDIRSPGLGDTAMYLCATSREDRENTEAFFGQGTRLTVV.

J is TRBJ2-5 and V is TRBV7-3, with D possibly matching TRBD2 (5 bases). The CDR3 extends over 15 amino acids. Germline CDR1 reads SGHTA; CDR2 reads FQGTGA. The V gene lost 1 base and the J gene lost 0 bases, with 9 bases spanning the gap. For the CDR3, the DNA is TGTGCCAGCAGCTTAAATGGACTGTACCAAGAGACCCAGTACTTC. Residues: CASSLNGLYQETQYF.

The chain recombines TRBV9 with TRBJ1-6, with TRBD1 matching over 11 bases. Trimming cost V 3 bases and J 7 bases; bases outside gene matches: 3. The CDR3 has 15 residues. Germline V gene data show CDR1 as SGDLS and CDR2 as YYNGEE. The chain's CDR3 is CASSERDRGNSPLHF. For the CDR3, the DNA is TGTGCCAGCAGCGAGCGGGACAGGGGGAATTCACCCCTCCACTTT.

The chain is built from TRBV28 and TRBJ2-2; 8 nucleotides match TRBD2. J was trimmed by 5 bases and V by 3 bases; bases with no gene match: 8. Looked up from germline, CDR1 is MDHEN and CDR2 is SYDVKM. This CDR3 spans 16 amino acids. The CDR3 nucleotides are TGTGCCAGCAGTTTCCTCGCGGGGGGCCGGACCGGGGAGCTGTTTTTT. Translation: CASSFLAGGRTGELFF.

The chain recombines TRBV28 with TRBJ2-7; D may be TRBD1 (5 bases). The CDR3 length is 13 residues. The germline V gene encodes CDR1 MDHEN and CDR2 SYDVKM. V gave up 3 bases and J gave up 1 base, with 7 bases separating them. The CDR3 nucleotides are TGTGCCAGCAGTTTCAGGGATTCCTACGAGCAGTACTTC. It codes for CASSFRDSYEQYF.

CDR3 nucleotides: TGCGCCAGCAGCCAGTGGACAAGCAATGAGCAGTTCTTC. It yields the protein CASSQWTSNEQFF. The rearrangement joins TRBV4-1 to TRBJ2-1, with D perhaps TRBD1 (5 bases). The CDR3 has 13 residues. Looked up from germline, CDR1 is MGHRA and CDR2 is YSYEKL. V lost 3 bases, J lost 6 bases, and 9 bases lay in between.

The chain links TRBV12-3 or TRBV12-4 to TRBJ2-7; 7 bases fit TRBD1. The CDR3 is made up of 13 amino acids. Trimming cost V 6 bases and J 2 bases; bases outside gene matches: 4. CDR3 loop: CASRHGQAYEQYF. The DNA for the CDR3 is TGTGCCAGCAGACATGGACAGGCCTACGAGCAGTACTTC.

This chain links TRBV11-2 with TRBJ1-5; no clear D. Germline loops: CDR1 SGHAT, CDR2 FQNNGV. The V end lost 1 base, the J end lost 6 bases, and 13 bases lay between the germline ends. The CDR3 is 15 residues long. The CDR3 bases are TGTGCCAGCAGCTTAGTAACGGGGAAGGGTCAGCCCCAGCATTTT. It yields the protein CASSLVTGKGQPQHF.

The J gene is TRBJ1-5, the V gene TRBV28; D unresolved. The CDR3 runs to 12 residues. V was pared by 5 bases and J by 7 bases, with 9 bases between. Looked up from germline, CDR1 is MDHEN and CDR2 is SYDVKM. The CDR3 region has the DNA TGTGCCAGCAGTACAACAGAACAGCCCCAGCATTTT. Amino acids: CASSTTEQPQHF.